The clone carrying this TCR beta chain was counted many times. The source of the sample is a study of blood T cell repertoires in COVID-19. Overall study context: There were acute and convalescent COVID-19 samples, and they came from the United States, Italy and Spain.

Original data processing: Counts of nucleated cells, estimated from reference gene primer amplification, were obtained. Using immunoSEQ multiplex PCR, the repertoire was profiled, and TCRdb retains in-frame clones only, with some absent. Clonal size and the V and J genes are those of that table, whereas D and trimming came from the DNA. This table has about 190,000 clones, roughly 81% appearing once. This sequence was found in a woman between 65 and 79 years old with active or convalescent COVID-19. The specimen sequenced was peripheral blood.

This chain's CDR3 is CASSLDGEWNNEQFF. CDR3 bases: TGTGCCAGCAGCTTAGACGGAGAGTGGAACAATGAGCAGTTCTTC. The rearrangement uses TRBV7-7 and TRBJ2-1; D is undetermined. V was shortened by 1 base and J by 5 bases, with 12 bases between the two germline ends. There are 15 residues in the CDR3. The V gene's germline CDR1 is SSHAT and CDR2 FNYEAQ (reference sequence).